Following are 5 T cell receptor beta chains from one sample sequenced in a study of T cells in Graves' hyperthyroidism and ophthalmopathy. RNA transcripts gave rise to amplified TCR beta CDR3 regions. RT-PCR in the first round (using the HTBI primer set) targeted the TCR CDR3. TCRdb analysed the multiplex PCR reads with MiXCR anew, one entry per CDR3 protein. The table includes hundreds of thousands of distinct CDR3 sequences, roughly 40% detected once. The sample taken for sequencing was blood. The receptor source for this set is a man aged 18 to 30 with Graves' hyperthyroidism.

This chain's CDR3 is CASSLEGRGASYEQYF. DNA for the CDR3: TGTGCCAGCAGCTTAGAAGGACGGGGGGCCTCCTACGAGCAGTACTTC. The chain joins TRBV7-9 to TRBJ2-7, with D possibly being TRBD2 (7 bases). The V end lost 1 base, the J end lost 0 bases, and 13 bases lay between the germline ends. CDR1 SEHNR and CDR2 FQNEAQ come from the germline V gene (reference sequence). There are 16 residues in the CDR3.

There are many counts of this clonotype. This chain joins TRBV10-3 and TRBJ1-1, with D perhaps TRBD1 (6 bases). Germline V gene lookup returns CDR1 ENHRY and CDR2 SYGVKD. The CDR3 is 12 residues long. Trimming pared 3 bases from V and 7 bases from J, leaving 9 bases between. The CDR3 DNA sequence: TGTGCCATCAGTGACCTACAGGGTGAAGCTTTCTTT. It specifies CAISDLQGEAFF.

This clonotype showed up just a few times. J is TRBJ1-5 and V is TRBV11-2; 7 bases are shared with TRBD1. The CDR3 contains 14 residues. Losses at the gene ends were 4 bases for V and 4 bases for J; bases not matched to a gene: 4. Germline CDR1 is SGHAT and CDR2 is FQNNGV. The chain's CDR3 is CASSSSTGNQPQHF. The DNA of the CDR3 is TGTGCCAGCAGCTCCTCGACAGGGAATCAGCCCCAGCATTTT.

The chain couples TRBV6-1 to TRBJ1-4; TRBD1 is a possible D gene (6 bases). Germline V lookup: CDR1 MNHNS, CDR2 SASEGT. Trimming removed 4 bases from V and 5 bases from J, with 11 bases in between. CDR3 length: 14 residues. CDR3 region: CASSAEGGNEKLFF. The CDR3 nucleotides read TGTGCCAGCAGTGCTGAAGGGGGGAATGAAAAACTGTTTTTT.

In its sample, this clonotype was seen many times. The chain has TRBV19 and TRBJ2-6, with D unresolved. V was trimmed by 7 bases and J by 0 bases, leaving 22 bases between them. Germline CDR1 LNHDA, CDR2 SQIVND (reference sequence). The CDR3 is made up of 19 amino acids. CDR3 in amino acids: CASTSIPDGGFSGANVLTF. Here the CDR3 DNA reads TGTGCCAGTACCTCCATCCCCGACGGTGGGTTCTCTGGGGCCAACGTCCTGACTTTC.